This record looks at one TCR beta chain sequence and its context. Its antigen is currently not known. Qualities for individual bases were not recorded, and no much larger clone is one base off. The sample belongs to a study of blood T cell repertoires in COVID-19 (dated by TCRdb to the early 2020s). A note on the overall study: The collaborator samples originated in the United States, Italy and Spain and spanned the acute and convalescent phases of COVID-19. The dataset comprised deeply sampled blood TCRbeta repertoires from subjects exposed to, actively infected with, or recovered from COVID-19. The samples were drawn from the first 160 participants of the ongoing ImmuneRACE study and from under 1,500 subjects provided by 6 global collaborators. The sample metadata nearly always contained a de-identified subject ID, COVID-19 status, age in years and sex. A freely available public database, intended as a resource for researchers studying the immune response to SARS-CoV-2, is where the repertoires were released. The material from the prospective study consisted of cDNA or gDNA derived from T cells, B-cell-depleted T cells, or PBMCs. Where available, HLA class I and class II types were obtained from metadata supplied by the sample provider rather than from assay-based typing.

General findings and caveats noted by the study authors: Clinical and demographic metadata were provided uncurated, with the amount varying by source and participant.

TCRbeta CDR3 regions were amplified from genomic DNA using the immunoSEQ Assay, a bias-controlled multiplex PCR. From the authors' description of their analysis: Nucleated cell counts per sample were estimated from amplification of reference gene primers within the assay. To quantify the absolute abundance of each unique TCRbeta CDR3 rearrangement, sequence reads were collapsed and filtered. For each sample, productive Simpson clonality was calculated as the square root of Simpson's diversity index across productive rearrangements. TCRdb retrieved this table from immuneACCESS and kept in-frame rearrangements only. Not all clones are present; in checked studies, unresolved V genes account for under half, and no reason is known for the remainder. For V, J and clone size, that table is used; D and trimming come from the DNA. Across this sample there are roughly 64,000 clones, with 86% seen only once. The top ten clonotypes cover about 3.5% of the sample.

The CDR3 spans 16 residues, from the cysteine through the phenylalanine. CDR3 DNA only is kept here, 48 bases in frame from base 1. Trimming leaves V shorter by 0 bases and J shorter by 1 base, with the junction holding 5 bases beyond the gene matches. CDR1 and CDR2, looked up from the germline V gene (reference sequence), are MNHNY and SVGAGI. Whole blood was collected in K2EDTA tubes by collaborating institutions according to the institutions' own protocols. For TCRbeta analysis, collaborator samples were shipped as frozen whole blood, as isolated PBMCs, or as DNA extracted from either sample type.

The V gene is TRBV6-6 and the J gene is TRBJ2-7; the central 8 bases match TRBD1. Sequencing was carried out using peripheral blood. The sequence was obtained from a middle-aged man with active COVID-19. The nucleotide sequence is TGTGCCAGCAGTTACTCGGGGACAGGCCTTTCCTACGAGCAGTACTTC. Protein translation: CASSYSGTGLSYEQYF.